Sequencing of this T cell receptor beta chain was carried out in a study of breast tumors, draining lymph nodes, adjacent tissues listed by TCRdb under 2016. Regarding the complete study: In breast cancer patients, the study compared the TCR beta repertoires of tumor, adjacent nontumor tissue and axillary lymph nodes. In human breast cancer, the study set out to evaluate how tumor, surrounding tissue and draining lymph node repertoires relate to one another and whether T cells may move between these sites. Results the study describes overall, beyond this receptor: The data were judged consistent with most tumor T cells deriving from the lymph node and then expanding within tumor tissue. Tumors showed preferential V and J gene usage, and their T-cell repertoire diversity fell below that of lymph nodes yet above that of nontumor tissue. Rather than being directly demonstrated, the conclusion that tumor T cells originate in lymph nodes was presented as consistent with a hypothesis. Tumor and nontumor tissue repertoires were found to be significantly more similar in luminal-like than in basal-like breast cancer.

This clonotype was seen a handful of times. What this receptor recognizes is not known. This sequence may be a read error, since a much larger clone differs from it by one base. This is likely a read error, given that the CDR3 carries no conserved phenylalanine or tryptophan at its end. The reads were generated on an Illumina HiSeq 2000. TCR beta chain libraries were generated through multiplex PCR amplification. High-throughput sequencing was used to analyze the amplified TCR beta chain products. TCRdb trimmed the raw reads at Q25, called clones with MiXCR and kept productive beta chains. When rows share a CDR3 protein, they turn into one entry using the most common DNA and genes. The sample includes over 200,000 distinct CDR3 sequences, with approximately 36% observed a single time. The ten largest clones represent under 4.5% of the sample. CDR1 and CDR2, looked up from the germline V gene, are SGHTA and FQGNSA. V is cut by 5 bases and J by 4 bases, and the space between the germline ends is 12 bases. With termini counted, the CDR3 has 14 amino acids. CDR3 DNA only is kept here, 42 bases in frame from base 1.

The lymph node samples were taken from the axillary draining lymph nodes of breast cancer patients. The chain uses TRBV7-2 and TRBJ1-5; the D gene is perhaps TRBD1, on 6 matching bases. Sequencing was carried out using axillary lymph node tissue. The TCR originated in a female donor with breast cancer. Some clones in this sample may be carry-over from other donors' samples. In nucleotide form, the sequence is TGTGCCAGCAGCCCCGACAGGAGTAATCAGCCCCAGCATCTT. The resulting protein is CASSPDRSNQPQHL.